One sample yielded the 13 T cell receptor beta chains listed below, sequenced in a study of T cell changes during pregnancy in multiple sclerosis. Data came from immunoSEQ multiplex PCR; TCRdb stores just in-frame clones and leaves some out. This table holds about 40,000 clones, about 92% found once. The sample consisted of CD8+ T cells from peripheral blood mononuclear cells, taken in the first trimester of pregnancy. These receptors all stem from a female donor with multiple sclerosis, enrolled in a pregnancy study.

The rearrangement uses TRBV27 and TRBJ1-6; TRBD1 might be the D (5 bases). V gave up 11 bases and J gave up 14 bases, with 19 bases separating them. Per the germline V gene, CDR1 is MNHEY and CDR2 is SMNVEV (reference sequence). The CDR3 consists of 12 residues. The CDR3 loop reads CAAGGGRGTLHF. CDR3 nucleotides: TGTGCCGCTGGTGGCGGCCGGGGGACCCTCCACTTT.

This clone is a singleton in its sample. The chain has TRBV2 and TRBJ1-2; 9 bases fit TRBD1. The CDR3 has 15 residues. The germline CDR1 and CDR2 sequences are SNHLY and FYNNEI. V lost 5 bases to trimming and J lost 4 bases; unmatched junction nucleotides: 8. The DNA of the CDR3 is TGTGCCAGCAGTAAACCGGGACAGGGTATCTATGGCTACACCTTC. This codes for CASSKPGQGIYGYTF.

The table lists this clone with a few counts. V usage is TRBV14 and J usage is TRBJ1-2; TRBD1 aligns across 8 bases. Germline CDR1 reads SGHDN; CDR2 reads FVKESK. There are 15 residues in the CDR3. V shed 0 bases, J shed 4 bases, and the junction held 4 bases outside the gene matches. CDR3 protein: CASSQDRGLGYGYTF. CDR3 DNA: TGTGCCAGCAGCCAAGACAGGGGGCTTGGCTATGGCTACACCTTC.

V is TRBV7-8 and J is TRBJ1-1; D is undetermined. V gave up 5 bases and J gave up 14 bases, with 24 bases separating them. This CDR3 is 14 amino acids long. Germline V gene data show CDR1 as SGHVS and CDR2 as FQNEAQ. CDR3 residues: CASSPADATGWAFF. The CDR3 DNA sequence: TGTGCCAGCAGCCCCGCCGATGCGACGGGGTGGGCGTTCTTT.

The CDR3 region has the DNA TGTGCCAGCAGTGGACAGAACTTGGACGAGCAGTACTTC. This codes for CASSGQNLDEQYF. This chain connects TRBV2 to TRBJ2-7; D may be TRBD1 (5 bases). Deletions cut 4 bases from V and 5 bases from J, with 12 bases between. The CDR3 is 13 amino acids. From germline, CDR1 is SNHLY and CDR2 FYNNEI.

V and J are TRBV7-9 and TRBJ2-1, with a weak D call TRBD2 (6 bases). CDR3 length equals 13 residues. The V gene's germline CDR1 is SEHNR and CDR2 FQNEAQ (reference sequence). Trimming left V 1 base short and J 8 bases short, with 9 bases between. The CDR3 DNA follows: TGTGCCAGCAGCTTAGATGGGGGGTATGAGCAGTTCTTC. Its protein is CASSLDGGYEQFF.

This sequence joins TRBV13 and TRBJ2-2, with TRBD1 matching over 10 bases. The CDR3 covers 16 residues. Germline-derived CDR1 and CDR2 are PRHDT and FYEKMQ (reference sequence). Unmatched junction bases numbered 9, after V lost 5 bases and J lost 6 bases. The CDR3 here is CASSRRDRGRSGELFF. The DNA for the CDR3 is TGTGCCAGCAGCCGAAGGGACAGGGGACGTTCCGGGGAGCTGTTTTTT.

The J gene is TRBJ2-5, the V gene TRBV4-1; D not resolved. In germline, CDR1 is MGHRA, CDR2 YSYEKL. Deletions cut 0 bases from V and 2 bases from J, with 10 bases between. The CDR3 length is 15 residues. CDR3 in amino acids: CASSQEMAEQETQYF. For the CDR3, the DNA is TGCGCCAGCAGCCAAGAGATGGCAGAACAAGAGACCCAGTACTTC.

This sequence joins TRBV29-1 and TRBJ2-1; weak D call: TRBD1 (5 bases). Trimming took off 4 bases at V and 10 bases at J, with 5 bases between the two ends. The germline V gene encodes CDR1 SQVTM and CDR2 ANQGSEA. The CDR3 totals 9 residues. The CDR3, as DNA: TGCAGCGTTGGACAGGAGCAGTTCTTC. As protein: CSVGQEQFF.

This chain's CDR3 is CASSPSKPPRNEQFF. Here the CDR3 DNA reads TGCGCCAGCAGCCCCTCTAAACCACCCCGGAATGAGCAGTTCTTC. The chain uses TRBV5-1 and TRBJ2-1; D is unresolved. CDR3 length equals 15 residues. V was shortened by 4 bases and J by 7 bases, with 18 bases between the two germline ends. Per germline, CDR1 SGHRS and CDR2 YFSETQ.

The genes are TRBV5-6 and TRBJ2-3, with 11 bases that match TRBD2. The CDR3 totals 16 residues. Looked up from germline, CDR1 is SGHDT and CDR2 is YYEEEE. The junction had 7 bases not matched to a gene; V was cut back by 1 base and J by 6 bases. This CDR3 is CASSLFLAGGSDTQYF. The CDR3, as DNA: TGTGCCAGCAGCTTGTTCCTAGCGGGGGGTTCGGATACGCAGTATTTT.

The V and J genes are TRBV5-6 and TRBJ2-1, with D possibly TRBD1 on 5 matching bases. Trimming shortened V by 9 bases and J by 6 bases, and 13 bases separated the two germline ends. CDR1 and CDR2 (germline): SGHDT, YYEEEE. The CDR3 covers 12 residues. In DNA form, the CDR3 reads TGTGCCACCAGTACAGGTTCCAATGAGCAGTTCTTC. Amino acids: CATSTGSNEQFF.

V and J are TRBV9 and TRBJ2-7; tentative D call: TRBD1 (5 bases). Germline values: CDR1 SGDLS, CDR2 YYNGEE. The ends were cut back, 2 bases at V and 4 bases at J, with 13 bases in the middle. The CDR3 is made up of 14 amino acids. CDR3 nucleotides: TGTGCCAGCAGCGTTTCAGGGTACGGGTACGAGCAGTACTTC. It is translated as CASSVSGYGYEQYF.